This is a list of T cell receptor beta chains from one sample in a study of blood T cell repertoires in COVID-19. TCRdb keeps only in-frame clones here, not all; method: immunoSEQ multiplex PCR. Altogether about 480,000 clones are present, around 87% being singletons, with the ten largest covering 1.5% to 2%. The sequenced sample consisted of PBMCs or T cells enriched from blood (not recorded which). These receptors all stem from a woman aged 40 to 50 who had recovered from COVID-19. Each CDR3 is given with its conserved first and last residue. D genes are given only for firm matches. The size field is filled for only some rows; it gives once, few, many or a size class.

>TRBD1|TRBV30|TRBJ1-1|.
TGTGCCTGGAGCCCCCTCGGACAGGGAAACACTGAAGCTTTCTTT
CAWSPLGQGNTEAFF
>TRBD1|TRBV18|TRBJ1-1|.
TGTGCCAGCTCATTGACAGGGTCGGACACTGAAGCTTTCTTT
CASSLTGSDTEAFF
>TRBD1|TRBV20-1|TRBJ2-1|.
TGCAGTGCTAGTAAATCCGGGACAGACAATGAGCAGTTCTTC
CSASKSGTDNEQFF
>.|TRBV21-1|TRBJ2-5|.
TGTGCCAGCAGCACCCCACCGCCAGCGGGAGGGGGTGAGACCCAGTACTTC
CASSTPPPAGGGETQYF
>.|TRBV19|TRBJ2-1|.
TGTGCCAGTAGGATTACTAGCTACGAGTACAATGAGCAGTTCTTC
CASRITSYEYNEQFF
>.|TRBV5-6|TRBJ1-2|.
TGTGCCAGCAGCTTTGGACTCGGCCAAGCTAACTATGGCTACACCTTC
CASSFGLGQANYGYTF
>.|TRBV9|TRBJ1-1|once
TGTGCCAGCAGCGTAGGTAACAGAATGAACACTGAAGCTTTCTTT
CASSVGNRMNTEAFF
>TRBD2|TRBV4-3|TRBJ2-1|few
TGCGCCAGCAGCCAAGATCCCCTAGCGGGGGGTCTAGGGCAGTTCTTC
CASSQDPLAGGLGQFF
>TRBD2|TRBV15|TRBJ2-1|.
TGTGCCACCAGCGTCCTAGCGGGAGGCCTCTACAATGAGCAGTTCTTC
CATSVLAGGLYNEQFF
>TRBD1|TRBV7-8|TRBJ2-2|.
TGTGCCAGCAGCAAAACCGCGGGACAGGGGAACACCGGGGAGCTGTTTTTT
CASSKTAGQGNTGELFF
>.|TRBV2|TRBJ1-5|once
TGTGCCAGCAGGGGAACAGGGAATCAGCCCCAGCATTTT
CASRGTGNQPQHF
>TRBD1|TRBV30|TRBJ1-2|.
TGTGCCTGGAGTCTCCTGGACAGGCCCCAACGAGGCTACACCTTC
CAWSLLDRPQRGYTF
>.|TRBV20-1|TRBJ1-4|once
TGCACCCTGAGGGTACGCGAAAAACTGTTTTTT
CTLRVREKLFF
>.|TRBV27|TRBJ1-5|.
TGTGCCAGCAGGGATTTAGGACAGTACAATCAGCCCCAGCATTTT
CASRDLGQYNQPQHF
>.|TRBV4-3|TRBJ2-7|few
TGCGCCAGCAGCCAAGGACAGGCTAACTACGAGCAGTACTTC
CASSQGQANYEQYF
>.|TRBV5-6|TRBJ2-7|.
TGTGCCAGCAGTCAAGTGAGCTCCTACGAGCAGTACTTC
CASSQVSSYEQYF
>.|TRBV6-6|TRBJ1-6|.
TGTGCCAGCAGCCACTACAGAACAGGGTTGAATTCACCCCTCCACTTT
CASSHYRTGLNSPLHF
>TRBD1|TRBV6-5|TRBJ2-5|.
TGTGCCAGCAGTTACCGATCAGGGGGCCAAGAGACCCAGTACTTC
CASSYRSGGQETQYF
>TRBD1|TRBV6-1|TRBJ1-2|.
TGTGCCAGCAGTGAAGCGAAACAGGGGAGGAATGGCTACACCTTC
CASSEAKQGRNGYTF
>.|TRBV19|TRBJ1-5|.
TGTGCCAGTAGCCCCGGGGGGGGCAGACAAGTGAATCAGCCCCAGCATTTT
CASSPGGGRQVNQPQHF
>.|TRBV5-4|TRBJ2-1|many
TGTGCCAGCAGCTTGGGCGGCCCCAGCTCCTACAATGAGCAGTTCTTC
CASSLGGPSSYNEQFF
>TRBD1|TRBV15|TRBJ2-3|once
TGTGCCACCAGCAGATCTACAGGGGGGCCCCCAGATACGCAGTATTTT
CATSRSTGGPPDTQYF
>.|TRBV7-9|TRBJ1-4|.
TGTGCCAGCAGCCAGCAAAGTGGGGGGGCCGCAACTAATGAAAAACTGTTTTTT
CASSQQSGGAATNEKLFF
>TRBD2|TRBV3-1/TRBV3-2|TRBJ2-1|.
TGTGCCAGCAGCCAAGAGGTCCCGGGACTAGGGAACAATGAGCAGTTCTTC
CASSQEVPGLGNNEQFF
>TRBD2|TRBV5-1|TRBJ2-3|.
TGCGCCAGCAGCTTCCTAGCGGGAGCTACAGATACGCAGTATTTT
CASSFLAGATDTQYF
>.|TRBV4-1|TRBJ1-3|.
TGCGCCAGCAGCGGAGGACCGGGAAACACCATATATTTT
CASSGGPGNTIYF
>TRBD1|TRBV3-1/TRBV3-2|TRBJ1-3|.
TGTGCCAGCAGCCACCTTGACAGGGTGGCTGGAAACACCATATATTTT
CASSHLDRVAGNTIYF
>.|TRBV7-2|TRBJ2-7|.
TGTGCCAGCAGCTTAAACGGAGGTTACGAGCAGTACTTC
CASSLNGGYEQYF
>.|TRBV6-5|TRBJ1-1|.
TGTGCCAGCAGTTTGAGGGGGAAAGCTTTCTTT
CASSLRGKAFF
>.|TRBV5-1|TRBJ1-1|.
TGCGCCAGCAGCTTGGCCTGGCCGGGGGGTACTGAAGCTTTCTTT
CASSLAWPGGTEAFF
>TRBD1|TRBV9|TRBJ1-5|.
TGTGCCAGCAGCGAGGGGACAGGGAGGAATCAGCCCCAGCATTTT
CASSEGTGRNQPQHF
>.|TRBV6-5|TRBJ1-3|.
TGTGCCAGCACCTACGGTCCAGGAGGAAACACCATATATTTT
CASTYGPGGNTIYF
>TRBD1|TRBV5-1|TRBJ2-7|.
TGCGCCAGCAGCTCCGACCTCCGACAGGGGGGAGGCGAGCAGTACTTC
CASSSDLRQGGGEQYF
>TRBD2|TRBV19|TRBJ2-1|.
TGTGCCAGTAATCATTTAGCGGGAGGGGGTGAGCAGTTCTTC
CASNHLAGGGEQFF
>.|TRBV29-1|TRBJ1-2|.
TGCAGCGTTGAAGATAGAGGGAGAGGCTACACCTTC
CSVEDRGRGYTF
>.|TRBV3-1/TRBV3-2|TRBJ2-1|.
TGTGCCAGCAGCCGGGCCCTCTCCTACAATGAGCAGTTCTTC
CASSRALSYNEQFF
>TRBD2|TRBV3-1/TRBV3-2|TRBJ2-3|.
TGTGCCAGCAGCCAAGACCGAGCGGGAGGGCCCCGCGCACACATAAATACGCAGTATTTT
CASSQDRAGGPRAHINTQYF
>.|TRBV4-1|TRBJ2-7|.
TGCGCCAGCAGCCAAGGTTGGCCGGACTCAAACTACGAGCAGTACTTC
CASSQGWPDSNYEQYF
>TRBD2|TRBV6-2/TRBV6-3|TRBJ2-3|.
TGTGCCAGCAGTTACCGTAGTGCTAGCGGGAGTCATACGCAGTATTTT
CASSYRSASGSHTQYF
>TRBD1|TRBV11-3|TRBJ1-1|.
TGTGCCAGCAGCAAACAGGGGTTAAACACTGAAGCTTTCTTT
CASSKQGLNTEAFF
>.|TRBV27|TRBJ1-5|.
TGTGCCAGCAGTTTACAATGGAGGGAACAGCCCCAGCATTTT
CASSLQWREQPQHF
>.|TRBV9|TRBJ1-2|.
TGTGCCAGCAGCGTAGGGTCAGGGGACTATGGCTACACCTTC
CASSVGSGDYGYTF
>TRBD1|TRBV5-5|TRBJ1-2|.
TGTGCCAGCAGTTCATCCGGGACAGGGTTTTTCTATGGCTACACCTTC
CASSSSGTGFFYGYTF
>.|TRBV6-5|TRBJ1-6|.
TGTGCCAGCCGGGAGAGGAGGAATTCACCCCTCCACTTT
CASRERRNSPLHF
>.|TRBV4-2|TRBJ2-1|.
TGTGCCAGCAGCCAAGACCGGGACTCCCACTATGAGCAGTTCTTC
CASSQDRDSHYEQFF
>.|TRBV11-3|TRBJ1-3|.
TGTGCCAGCAGCTTAGATGGTGCAGGTTGGGCATATTTT
CASSLDGAGWAYF
>.|TRBV7-2|TRBJ2-1|.
TGTGCCAGCAGCCTTCTAGCGCATAGTCAGTACAATGAGCAGTTCTTC
CASSLLAHSQYNEQFF
>.|TRBV15|TRBJ1-3|.
TGTGCCACCAGCAGAGTCTATCGGGACACCCTCTATTTT
CATSRVYRDTLYF